The T cell receptor (beta chain) described here comes from a study of blood T cell repertoires in COVID-19. The table came from immunoSEQ multiplex PCR; TCRdb's copy has only in-frame clones and leaves some out. The table shows tens of thousands of clones, with about 90% occurring only once. CDR3 size: 12 residues. V was trimmed by 3 bases and J by 1 base, leaving 7 bases between them. Germline assignment: CDR1 GTSNPN and CDR2 SVGIG (reference sequence). Sequenced input: peripheral blood. The sequence was collected from a man aged 18 to 29 with COVID-19, enrolled during active disease. The J gene is TRBJ2-7, the V gene TRBV30; weak D call: TRBD2 (6 bases). For the CDR3, the DNA is TGTGCCTGGAGGGGACTTTCCTACGAGCAGTACTTC. It encodes CAWRGLSYEQYF.